This T cell receptor beta chain was found in a study of blood T cell repertoires in COVID-19. Study details: Both acute and convalescent COVID-19 samples were obtained from the United States, Italy and Spain.

Clinical history reported by participants formed the basis on which cohorts were assigned. The data were produced by immunoSEQ multiplex PCR, yet TCRdb's version contains in-frame clones alone and is incomplete. Of 400,000 to 500,000 clones listed, 70% to 90% are singletons. This clone was detected only a few times. Germline V gene sequence: CDR1 SNHLY, CDR2 FYNNEI. The V end was cut by 6 bases, the J end by 7 bases, with 16 bases between. This CDR3 region has 15 residues. The receptor's source is a young woman who had been exposed to COVID-19. The chain has TRBV2 and TRBJ1-6; D possibly corresponds to TRBD1 (6 bases). Sequenced sample: PBMCs or T cells enriched from blood (not recorded which). The CDR3 region has the DNA TGTGCCAGCAGCCCAAGGGCAGACAGGAATTCACCCCTCCACTTT. This sequence encodes CASSPRADRNSPLHF.